Below, 18 T cell receptor beta chains from the same sample are listed, as sequenced in a study of CD8+CD57+ T cells in acquired aplastic anemia. Genomic DNA, the template, was used for profiling of the TCR beta VDJ and CDR3. One entry per CDR3 protein results from TCRdb running MiXCR on the reads. The sample consists of more than 150,000 distinct CDR3 sequences, approximately 45% of them appearing once. The sequenced sample was sorted CD4+, CD8+, or CD8+CD57+ T cells (not recorded which) from PBMCs. Receptor source: a human donor in good health.

The chain employs TRBV9 and TRBJ2-3, with 16 bases that match TRBD2. Germline CDR1 is SGDLS and CDR2 is YYNGEE. This CDR3 has 18 amino acids. The ends lost 0 bases at V and 3 bases at J; junction bases unmatched: 4. The DNA of the CDR3 is TGTGCCAGCAGCGTAGTGGGACTAGCGGGGGGGAGGACAGATACGCAGTATTTT. Protein sequence: CASSVVGLAGGRTDTQYF. Based on the CDR3 plus reference TRBV9 and TRBJ2-3, the full variable domain is DSGVTQTPKHLITATGQRVTLRCSPRSGDLSVYWYQQSLDQGLQFLIQYYNGEERAKGNILERFSAQQFPDLHSELNLSSLELGDSALYFCASSVVGLAGGRTDTQYFGPGTRLTVL.

On this clonotype itself: A read error may explain this, as a much larger clone is one base away. J is TRBJ2-3 and V is TRBV11-1; TRBD2 matches at 16 bases. The V gene's germline CDR1 is SGHAT and CDR2 FQDESV (reference sequence). There are 20 residues in the CDR3. This CDR3 reads CASSFQGLAGGRTATDTHYF. CDR3 nucleotides: TGTGCCAGCAGCTTTCAGGGACTAGCGGGAGGGCGGACTGCCACAGATACGCACTATTTT.

This clonotype was picked up a small number of times. The rearrangement links TRBV25-1 to TRBJ2-3; 10 bases agree with TRBD1. The CDR3 extends over 15 amino acids. Germline V gene sequence: CDR1 MGHDK, CDR2 SYGVNS. The V segment lost 7 bases and the J segment 6 bases; nucleotides outside the gene matches: 10. CDR3 sequence: CASTGQGVSADTQYF. CDR3 nucleotides: TGTGCCAGCACCGGACAGGGGGTTAGTGCGGATACGCAGTATTTT.

The chain couples TRBV5-1 to TRBJ2-2; TRBD2 aligns across 10 bases. The V and J ends lost 2 bases and 8 bases, in that order; junction bases with no gene match: 15. Germline V gene lookup returns CDR1 SGHRS and CDR2 YFSETQ. The CDR3 sequence is 18 residues long. In DNA, the CDR3 is TGCGCCAGCAGCTTATCCGGGACTAGCGCAGGCCTAGGAGGGGAGCTGTTTTTT. Translation: CASSLSGTSAGLGGELFF.

This clonotype was counted only a few times. J is TRBJ2-3 and V is TRBV24-1; no definite D call. Germline CDR1 is KGHDR and CDR2 is SFDVKD. The CDR3 is made up of 13 amino acids. V shed 9 bases and J shed 5 bases, with 14 bases lying between them. The CDR3 nucleotides are TGTGCCACCCCCGGTCGGATGCGAGATACGCAGTATTTT. Protein product: CATPGRMRDTQYF.

In its sample, this clonotype was seen a few times. The chain links TRBV10-2 to TRBJ1-3; 7 bases are a match to TRBD1. The CDR3 contains 14 residues. Germline loops: CDR1 WSHSY, CDR2 SAAADI. Losses at the gene ends were 0 bases for V and 5 bases for J; bases not matched to a gene: 1. The CDR3, as DNA: TGCGCCAGCAGTGAGTCGACAGGGAGAAACACCATATATTTT. This translates into CASSESTGRNTIYF.

The genes are TRBV20-1 and TRBJ1-5; no clear D gene. Germline-derived CDR1 and CDR2 are DFQATT and SNEGSKA (reference sequence). Trimming cost V 3 bases and J 5 bases, with 8 bases left between them. The length of the CDR3 is 12 residues. The CDR3 bases are TGCAGTGCTAGGGTCGCGGATCAGCCCCAGCATTTT. It encodes CSARVADQPQHF.

This clonotype appeared many times. This chain links TRBV5-6 with TRBJ2-7; TRBD1 is a possible D gene (6 bases). CDR1 and CDR2 (germline): SGHDT, YYEEEE. CDR3 length: 15 residues. V was cut by 5 bases and J by 1 base, with 16 bases left in between. DNA for the CDR3: TGTGCCAGCAGGGAACAGGGCGATCAATCCTACGAGCAGTACTTC. Its protein product is CASREQGDQSYEQYF. Full variable domain (rest looked up from reference TRBV5-6 and TRBJ2-7): DAGVTQSPTHLIKTRGQQVTLRCSPKSGHDTVSWYQQALGQGPQFIFQYYEEEERQRGNFPDRFSGHQFPNYSSELNVNALLLGDSALYLCASREQGDQSYEQYFGPGTRLTVT.

This chain links TRBV4-2 with TRBJ1-5, with unresolved D. The germline gives CDR1 LGHNA, CDR2 YNFKEQ. This CDR3 is 17 amino acids long. Trimming cost V 2 bases and J 4 bases, with 18 bases left between them. This chain's CDR3 is CASSQRVPERRNQPQHF. The CDR3 bases are TGTGCCAGCAGCCAAAGAGTCCCGGAGAGACGAAATCAGCCCCAGCATTTT.

The genes are TRBV7-8 and TRBJ1-5; 7 nucleotides align to TRBD1. V shed 1 base and J 6 bases; nucleotides not matched to a gene: 6. The CDR3 is 15 amino acids. Germline V gives CDR1 SGHVS, CDR2 FQNEAQ. CDR3 bases: TGTGCCAGCAGCTTAGGCGGACAGGTCGGTCAGCCCCAGCATTTT. Its translation: CASSLGGQVGQPQHF.

A word on this clonotype: A much larger clone sits a single nucleotide away, making a read error possible. The genes are TRBV25-1 and TRBJ2-7; 7 bases fit TRBD1. The CDR3 covers 15 residues. CDR1 is MGHDK, CDR2 SYGVNS, per germline. CDR3 sequence (DNA): TGTGCCAGCAGCTTGGGGGCAGGGGGTTCCTACGGGCAGTACTTC. Its protein is CASSLGAGGSYGQYF.

Details on this clonotype: A much larger clone differs by one base, so this may be a read error. J is TRBJ2-3 and V is TRBV5-1; TRBD1 might be the D (5 bases). The closer fit of TRBJ1-5 to the DNA end suggests the J call may be wrong. CDR1 and CDR2 (germline): SGHRS, YFSETQ. This CDR3 has 15 amino acids. The CDR3 reads CASTLAGLGTDTQHF. DNA for the CDR3: TGCGCCAGCACCCTTGCGGGGCTCGGCACAGATACGCAGCATTTT.

As regards this clonotype: A single base separates this from a much larger clone, so it may be a read error. The chain has TRBV28 and TRBJ2-5; no clear D. Germline V gene data show CDR1 as MDHEN and CDR2 as SYDVKM. The CDR3 consists of 12 residues. Trimming cost V 7 bases and J 3 bases, with 9 bases left between them. The CDR3 region is CASTGSKETQYF. The CDR3 DNA sequence: TGTGCCAGCACTGGCAGTAAAGAGACCCAGTACTTC.

This clonotype was recorded at least ten times. The chain couples TRBV5-6 to TRBJ1-4; D gene ambiguous. Trimming took 1 base from V and 1 from J, leaving 5 bases between them. The CDR3 loop spans 14 amino acids. From germline, CDR1 is SGHDT and CDR2 YYEEEE. The CDR3, as DNA: TGTGCCAGCAGCTTGTTACAAACTAATGAAAAACTGTTTTTT. It encodes CASSLLQTNEKLFF.

The chain joins TRBV2 to TRBJ2-1; D is ambiguous. V was trimmed by 5 bases and J by 8 bases, leaving 10 bases between them. CDR3 length: 12 amino acids. Per germline, CDR1 SNHLY and CDR2 FYNNEI. The CDR3 loop is CASSFMAHEQFF. CDR3 bases: TGTGCCAGCAGTTTTATGGCCCATGAGCAGTTCTTC. The full variable domain, its missing parts supplied by reference TRBV2 and TRBJ2-1, is EPEVTQTPSHQVTQMGQEVILRCVPISNHLYFYWYRQILGQKVEFLVSFYNNEISEKSEIFDDQFSVERPDGSNFTLKIRSTKLEDSAMYFCASSFMAHEQFFGPGTRLTVL.

Ten or more counts support this clonotype. The chain joins TRBV7-6 to TRBJ2-5, with TRBD1 as a possible D gene (5 bases). In germline, CDR1 is SGHVS, CDR2 FNYEAQ. V was clipped by 2 bases and J by 4 bases, with 8 bases between them. This CDR3 contains 13 residues. CDR3 DNA sequence: TGTGCCAGCAGCTTAAGCAGGGCAGAGACCCAGTACTTC. It translates to CASSLSRAETQYF.

This clonotype was detected many times. The chain uses TRBV7-9 and TRBJ2-1, with 10 bases that match TRBD2. J gave up 9 bases and V 3 bases, and 5 bases lay outside the gene matches. Germline V gene data show CDR1 as SEHNR and CDR2 as FQNEAQ (reference sequence). There are 14 residues in the CDR3. Here the CDR3 DNA reads TGTGCCAGCAGCTTGGCTAGCGGGAGTTTTGAGCAGTTCTTC. Amino acid sequence: CASSLASGSFEQFF.

This sequence joins TRBV6-5 and TRBJ2-1, with 10 bases identical to TRBD2. V lost 1 base and J lost 7; bases outside the gene matches: 1. The CDR3 totals 14 residues. CDR1 MNHEY and CDR2 SVGAGI come from the germline V gene. The DNA of the CDR3 is TGTGCCAGCAGTTACTTTAGCGGGAGGAATGAGCAGTTCTTC. This codes for CASSYFSGRNEQFF.